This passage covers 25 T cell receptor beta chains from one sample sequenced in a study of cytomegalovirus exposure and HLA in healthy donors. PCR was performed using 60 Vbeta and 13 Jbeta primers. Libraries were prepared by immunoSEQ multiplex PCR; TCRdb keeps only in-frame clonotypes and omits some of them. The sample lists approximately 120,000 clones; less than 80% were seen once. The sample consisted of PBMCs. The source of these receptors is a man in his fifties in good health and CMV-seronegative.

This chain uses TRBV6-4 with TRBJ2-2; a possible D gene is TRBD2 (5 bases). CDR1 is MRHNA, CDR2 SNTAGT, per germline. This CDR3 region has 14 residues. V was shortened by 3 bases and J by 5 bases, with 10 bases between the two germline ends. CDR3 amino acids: CASSEAALTGELFF. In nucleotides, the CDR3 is TGTGCCAGCAGTGAAGCGGCATTAACCGGGGAGCTGTTTTTT.

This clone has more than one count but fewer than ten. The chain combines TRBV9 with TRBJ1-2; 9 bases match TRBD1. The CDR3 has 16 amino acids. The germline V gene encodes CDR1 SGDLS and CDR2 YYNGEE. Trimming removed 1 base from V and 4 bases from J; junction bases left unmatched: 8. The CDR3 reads CASSVSATGGGYGYTF. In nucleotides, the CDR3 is TGTGCCAGCAGCGTATCAGCCACAGGGGGCGGCTATGGCTACACCTTC.

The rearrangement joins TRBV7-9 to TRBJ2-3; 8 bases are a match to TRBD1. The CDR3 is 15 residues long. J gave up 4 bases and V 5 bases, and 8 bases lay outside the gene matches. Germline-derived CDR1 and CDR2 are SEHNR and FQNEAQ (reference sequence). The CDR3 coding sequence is TGTGCCAGCAGCCGCACTTCAGGGGGCCCAGATACGCAGTATTTT. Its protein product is CASSRTSGGPDTQYF.

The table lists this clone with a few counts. CDR3 sequence (DNA): TGTGCCAGCAGCCGCGTTGACACCGGGGAGCTGTTTTTT. Translated, it gives CASSRVDTGELFF. The chain joins TRBV7-9 to TRBJ2-2, with unresolved D. CDR1 and CDR2 (germline): SEHNR, FQNEAQ (reference sequence). This CDR3 contains 13 residues. V shed 5 bases and J shed 3 bases, with 7 bases lying between them. Supplemented by reference TRBV7-9 and TRBJ2-2, the full variable domain reads DTGVSQNPRHKITKRGQNVTFRCDPISEHNRLYWYRQTLGQGPEFLTYFQNEAQLEKSRLLSDRFSAERPKGSFSTLEIQRTEQGDSAMYLCASSRVDTGELFFGEGSRLTVL.

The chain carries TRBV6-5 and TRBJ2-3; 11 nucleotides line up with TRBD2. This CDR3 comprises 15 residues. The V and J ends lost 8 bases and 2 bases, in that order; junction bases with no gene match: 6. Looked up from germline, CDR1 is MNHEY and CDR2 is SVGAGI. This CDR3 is CASGYSGGDTDTQYF. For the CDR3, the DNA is TGTGCCAGCGGGTATAGCGGGGGGGACACAGATACGCAGTATTTT.

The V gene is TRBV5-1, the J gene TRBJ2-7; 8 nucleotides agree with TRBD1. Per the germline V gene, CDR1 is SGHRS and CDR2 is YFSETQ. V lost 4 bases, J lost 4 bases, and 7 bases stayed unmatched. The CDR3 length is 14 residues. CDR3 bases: TGCGCCAGCAGCCAAGGACAGGGTCTGTACGAGCAGTACTTC. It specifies CASSQGQGLYEQYF. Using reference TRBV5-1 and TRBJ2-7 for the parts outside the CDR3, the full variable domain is KAGVTQTPRYLIKTRGQQVTLSCSPISGHRSVSWYQQTPGQGLQFLFEYFSETQRNKGNFPGRFSGRQFSNSRSEMNVSTLELGDSALYLCASSQGQGLYEQYFGPGTRLTVT.

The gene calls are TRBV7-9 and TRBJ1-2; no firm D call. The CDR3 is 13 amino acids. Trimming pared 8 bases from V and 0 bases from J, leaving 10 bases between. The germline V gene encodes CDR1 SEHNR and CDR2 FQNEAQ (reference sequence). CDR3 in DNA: TGTGCCAGCCTTGACGGAGCTAACTATGGCTACACCTTC. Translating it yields CASLDGANYGYTF. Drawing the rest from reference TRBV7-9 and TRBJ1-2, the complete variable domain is DTGVSQNPRHKITKRGQNVTFRCDPISEHNRLYWYRQTLGQGPEFLTYFQNEAQLEKSRLLSDRFSAERPKGSFSTLEIQRTEQGDSAMYLCASLDGANYGYTFGSGTRLTVV.

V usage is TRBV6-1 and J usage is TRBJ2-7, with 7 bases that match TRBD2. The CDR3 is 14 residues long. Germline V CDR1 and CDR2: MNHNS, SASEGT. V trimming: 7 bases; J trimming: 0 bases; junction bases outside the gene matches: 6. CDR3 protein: CASNFGGSSYEQYF. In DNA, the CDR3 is TGTGCCAGCAATTTCGGGGGGAGCTCCTACGAGCAGTACTTC.

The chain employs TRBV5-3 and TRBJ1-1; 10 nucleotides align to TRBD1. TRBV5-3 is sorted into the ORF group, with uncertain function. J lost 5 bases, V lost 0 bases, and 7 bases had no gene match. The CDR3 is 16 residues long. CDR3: CARSLARTGGFTEAFF. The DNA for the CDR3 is TGTGCCAGAAGCTTGGCTCGGACAGGGGGGTTTACTGAAGCTTTCTTT.

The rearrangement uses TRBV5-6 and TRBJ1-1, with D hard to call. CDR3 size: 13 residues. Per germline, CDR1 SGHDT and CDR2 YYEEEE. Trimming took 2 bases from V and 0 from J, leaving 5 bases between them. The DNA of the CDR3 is TGTGCCAGCAGCTTCTATCTGAACACTGAAGCTTTCTTT. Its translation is CASSFYLNTEAFF.

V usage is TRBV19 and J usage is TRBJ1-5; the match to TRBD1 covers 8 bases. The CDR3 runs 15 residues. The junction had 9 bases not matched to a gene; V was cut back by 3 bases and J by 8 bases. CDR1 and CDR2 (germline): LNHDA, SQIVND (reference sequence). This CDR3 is CASSIVTGAYEPQHF. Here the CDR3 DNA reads TGTGCCAGTAGTATTGTGACAGGGGCCTATGAGCCCCAGCATTTT.

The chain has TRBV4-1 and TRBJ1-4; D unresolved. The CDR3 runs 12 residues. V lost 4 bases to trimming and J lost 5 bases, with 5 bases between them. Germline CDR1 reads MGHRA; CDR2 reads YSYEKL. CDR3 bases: TGCGCCAGCAGCCCTACCAATGAAAAACTGTTTTTT. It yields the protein CASSPTNEKLFF.

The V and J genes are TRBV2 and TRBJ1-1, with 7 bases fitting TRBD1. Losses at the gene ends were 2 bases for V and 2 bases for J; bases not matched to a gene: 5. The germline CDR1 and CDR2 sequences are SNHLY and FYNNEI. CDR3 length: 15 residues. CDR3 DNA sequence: TGTGCCAGCAGTGAACAGGGGGTGGGAAACACTGAAGCTTTCTTT. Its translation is CASSEQGVGNTEAFF.

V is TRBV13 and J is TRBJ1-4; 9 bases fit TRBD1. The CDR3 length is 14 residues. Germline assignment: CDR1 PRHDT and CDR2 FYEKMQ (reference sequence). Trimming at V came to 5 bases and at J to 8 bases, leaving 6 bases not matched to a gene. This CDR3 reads CASSQGTGREKLFF. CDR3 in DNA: TGTGCCAGCAGCCAAGGGACAGGGAGAGAAAAACTGTTTTTT.

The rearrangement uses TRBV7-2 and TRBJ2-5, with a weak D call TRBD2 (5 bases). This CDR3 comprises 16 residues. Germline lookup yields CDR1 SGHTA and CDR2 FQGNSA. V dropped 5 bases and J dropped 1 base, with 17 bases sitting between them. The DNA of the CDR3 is TGTGCCAGCAGCCCCTTGGCTGCAAGCGGCCAAGAGACCCAGTACTTC. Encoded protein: CASSPLAASGQETQYF.

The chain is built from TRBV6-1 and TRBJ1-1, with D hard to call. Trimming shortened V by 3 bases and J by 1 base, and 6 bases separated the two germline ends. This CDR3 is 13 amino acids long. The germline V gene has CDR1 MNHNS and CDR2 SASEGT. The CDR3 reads CASSDLSNTEAFF. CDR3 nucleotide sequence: TGTGCCAGCAGTGACTTGTCGAACACTGAAGCTTTCTTT.

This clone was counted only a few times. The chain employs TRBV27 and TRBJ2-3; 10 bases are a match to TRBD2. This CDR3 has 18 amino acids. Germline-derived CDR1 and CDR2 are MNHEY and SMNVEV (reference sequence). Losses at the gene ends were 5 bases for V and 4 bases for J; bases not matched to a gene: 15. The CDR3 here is CASSPGSGGARWPDTQYF. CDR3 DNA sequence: TGTGCCAGCAGTCCGGGGAGCGGGGGGGCCAGGTGGCCAGATACGCAGTATTTT.

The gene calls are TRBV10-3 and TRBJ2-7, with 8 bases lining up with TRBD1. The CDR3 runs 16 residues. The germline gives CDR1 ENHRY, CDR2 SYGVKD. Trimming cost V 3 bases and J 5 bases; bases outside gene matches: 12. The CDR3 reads CAISEGMTGENHEQYF. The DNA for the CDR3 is TGTGCCATCAGTGAAGGGATGACAGGGGAAAACCACGAGCAGTACTTC.

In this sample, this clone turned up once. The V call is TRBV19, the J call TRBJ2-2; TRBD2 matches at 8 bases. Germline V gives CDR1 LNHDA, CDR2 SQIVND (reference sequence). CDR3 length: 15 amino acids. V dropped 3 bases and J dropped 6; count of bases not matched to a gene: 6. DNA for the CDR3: TGTGCCAGTAGTATCCTCGCGGGGGGCGCCGGGGAGCTGTTTTTT. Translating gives CASSILAGGAGELFF.

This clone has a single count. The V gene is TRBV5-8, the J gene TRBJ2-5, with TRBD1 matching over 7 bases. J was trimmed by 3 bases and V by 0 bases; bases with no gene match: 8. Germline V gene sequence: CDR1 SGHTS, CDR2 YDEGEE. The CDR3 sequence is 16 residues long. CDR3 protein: CASSLGKGTVKETQYF. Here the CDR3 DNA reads TGTGCCAGCAGCTTGGGCAAGGGGACAGTCAAAGAGACCCAGTACTTC.

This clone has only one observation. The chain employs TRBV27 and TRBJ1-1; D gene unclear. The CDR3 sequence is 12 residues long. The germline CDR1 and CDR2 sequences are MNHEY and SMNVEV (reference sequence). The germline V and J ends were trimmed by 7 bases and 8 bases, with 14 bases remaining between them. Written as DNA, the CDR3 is TGTGCCAGCAATCCCGTAGGAGGGGAAGCTTTCTTT. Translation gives CASNPVGGEAFF.

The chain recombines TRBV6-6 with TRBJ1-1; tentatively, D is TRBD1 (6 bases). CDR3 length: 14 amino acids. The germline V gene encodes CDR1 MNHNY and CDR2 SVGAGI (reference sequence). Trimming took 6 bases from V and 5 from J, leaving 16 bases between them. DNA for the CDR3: TGTGCCAGCAGGGATTTTCAGGGGATAACTGAAGCTTTCTTT. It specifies CASRDFQGITEAFF.

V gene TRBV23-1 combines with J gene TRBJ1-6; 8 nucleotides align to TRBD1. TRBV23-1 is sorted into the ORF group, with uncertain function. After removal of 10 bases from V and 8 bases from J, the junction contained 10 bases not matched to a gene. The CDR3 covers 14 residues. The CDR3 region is CATTTDRGHSPLHF. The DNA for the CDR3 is TGCGCCACCACCACAGACAGGGGTCATTCACCCCTCCACTTT.

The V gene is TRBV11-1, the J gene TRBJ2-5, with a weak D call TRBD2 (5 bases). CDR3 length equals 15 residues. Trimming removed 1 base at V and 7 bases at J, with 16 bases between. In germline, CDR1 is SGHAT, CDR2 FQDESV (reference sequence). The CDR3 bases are TGTGCCAGCAGCTTAGACGCAGCGCCCCGGGGGACCCAGTACTTC. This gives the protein CASSLDAAPRGTQYF. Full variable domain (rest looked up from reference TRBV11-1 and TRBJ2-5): EAEVAQSPRYKITEKSQAVAFWCDPISGHATLYWYRQILGQGPELLVQFQDESVVDDSQLPKDRFSAERLKGVDSTLKIQPAELGDSAMYLCASSLDAAPRGTQYFGPGTRLLVL.

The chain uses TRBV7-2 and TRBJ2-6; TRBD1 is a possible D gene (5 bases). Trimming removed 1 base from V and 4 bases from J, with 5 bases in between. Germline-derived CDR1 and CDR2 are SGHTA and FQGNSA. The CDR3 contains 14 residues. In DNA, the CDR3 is TGTGCCAGCAGCTTAGAGGGGGGGGCCAACGTCCTGACTTTC. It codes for CASSLEGGANVLTF.